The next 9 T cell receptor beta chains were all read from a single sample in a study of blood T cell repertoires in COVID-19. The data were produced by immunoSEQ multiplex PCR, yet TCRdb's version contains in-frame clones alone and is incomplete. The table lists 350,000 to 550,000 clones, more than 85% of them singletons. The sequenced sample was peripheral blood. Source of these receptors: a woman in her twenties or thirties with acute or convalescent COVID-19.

CDR3 protein: CASNTAGTGYNEQFF. For the CDR3, the DNA is TGCGCCAGCAACACAGCCGGGACAGGGTACAATGAGCAGTTCTTC. V and J are TRBV5-1 and TRBJ2-1; 9 positions match TRBD1. Germline CDR1 SGHRS, CDR2 YFSETQ. The CDR3 spans 15 residues. V lost 6 bases and J lost 4; bases outside the gene matches: 8.

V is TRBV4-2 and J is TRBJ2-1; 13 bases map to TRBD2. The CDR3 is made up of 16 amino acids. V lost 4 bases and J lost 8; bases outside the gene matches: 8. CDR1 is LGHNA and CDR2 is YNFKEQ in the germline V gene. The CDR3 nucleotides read TGTGCCAGCAGCCGTGGGACTAGCGGGGAGGTGGATGAGCAGTTCTTC. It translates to CASSRGTSGEVDEQFF.

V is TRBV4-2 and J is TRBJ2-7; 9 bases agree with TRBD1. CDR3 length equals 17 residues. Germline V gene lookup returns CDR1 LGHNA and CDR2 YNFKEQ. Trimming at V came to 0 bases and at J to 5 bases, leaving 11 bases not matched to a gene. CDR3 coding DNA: TGTGCCAGCAGCCAAGATCTAGGAGGACAGGGGTTCCACGAGCAGTACTTC. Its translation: CASSQDLGGQGFHEQYF.

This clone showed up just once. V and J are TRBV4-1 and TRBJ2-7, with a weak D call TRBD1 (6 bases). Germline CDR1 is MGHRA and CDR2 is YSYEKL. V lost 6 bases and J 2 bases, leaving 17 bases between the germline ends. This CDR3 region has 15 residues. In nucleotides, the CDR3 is TGCGCCAGCAGAAGAGAACTTGCAGGGGCCTACGAGCAGTACTTC. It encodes CASRRELAGAYEQYF.

The CDR3 bases are TGTGCCAGTAGTCCCCGGACAGTTGGAAACACCATATATTTT. It is translated as CASSPRTVGNTIYF. The genes are TRBV19 and TRBJ1-3, with D perhaps matching TRBD1 (6 bases). Germline lookup yields CDR1 LNHDA and CDR2 SQIVND (reference sequence). V was trimmed by 5 bases and J by 3 bases, leaving 11 bases between them. There are 14 residues in the CDR3.

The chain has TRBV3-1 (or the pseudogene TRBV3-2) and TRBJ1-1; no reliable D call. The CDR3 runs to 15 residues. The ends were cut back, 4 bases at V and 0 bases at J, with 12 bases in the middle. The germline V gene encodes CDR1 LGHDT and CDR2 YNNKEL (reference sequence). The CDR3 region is CASSPPGWVNTEAFF. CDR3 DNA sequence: TGTGCCAGCAGCCCGCCCGGGTGGGTGAACACTGAAGCTTTCTTT.

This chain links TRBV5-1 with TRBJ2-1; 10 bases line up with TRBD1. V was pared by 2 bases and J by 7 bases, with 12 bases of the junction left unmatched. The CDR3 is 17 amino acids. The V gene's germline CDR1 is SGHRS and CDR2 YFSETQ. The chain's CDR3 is CASSFRQGAATRNEQFF. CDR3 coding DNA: TGCGCCAGCAGCTTCAGACAGGGGGCGGCAACACGTAATGAGCAGTTCTTC.

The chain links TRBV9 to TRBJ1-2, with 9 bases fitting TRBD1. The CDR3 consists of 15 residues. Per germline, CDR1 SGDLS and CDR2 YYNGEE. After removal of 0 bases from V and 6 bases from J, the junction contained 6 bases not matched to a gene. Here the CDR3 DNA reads TGTGCCAGCAGCGTAGCGGGGACAGGGATTGATGGCTACACCTTC. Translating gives CASSVAGTGIDGYTF. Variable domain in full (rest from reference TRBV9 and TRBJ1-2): DSGVTQTPKHLITATGQRVTLRCSPRSGDLSVYWYQQSLDQGLQFLIQYYNGEERAKGNILERFSAQQFPDLHSELNLSSLELGDSALYFCASSVAGTGIDGYTFGSGTRLTVV.

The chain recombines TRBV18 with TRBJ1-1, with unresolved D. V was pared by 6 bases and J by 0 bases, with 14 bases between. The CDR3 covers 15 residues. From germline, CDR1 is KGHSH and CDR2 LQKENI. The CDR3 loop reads CASSIMRVLNTEAFF. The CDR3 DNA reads TGTGCCAGCTCCATCATGAGGGTCCTGAACACTGAAGCTTTCTTT.